The clone carrying this TCR beta chain was observed a single time. Antigen: not known. This specimen belongs to a study of cytomegalovirus exposure and HLA in healthy donors. The CDR3 is made up of 17 amino acids. Trimming pared 1 base from V and 3 bases from J, leaving 18 bases between. In germline, CDR1 is MGHRA, CDR2 YSYEKL. Overall study findings and caveats: First-cohort TCR clusters tended to co-occur in the approximately 120 validation repertoires, a later analysis found.

Profiling relied on immunoSEQ multiplex PCR, and the TCRdb table lists in-frame clones only, not all of them. Among under 250,000 clones, about 81% were seen once, and the ten largest hold 1% to 1.5%. Sequenced input: PBMCs. This clonotype was sampled from a woman aged 25 to 39 in good health and CMV-seronegative. The rearrangement uses TRBV4-1 and TRBJ1-1, with a tentative D call TRBD1 (5 bases). CDR3 sequence reads: CASSQGQKAGKYTEAFF. Here the CDR3 DNA reads TGCGCCAGCAGCCAAGGTCAAAAGGCAGGGAAATACACTGAAGCTTTCTTT.